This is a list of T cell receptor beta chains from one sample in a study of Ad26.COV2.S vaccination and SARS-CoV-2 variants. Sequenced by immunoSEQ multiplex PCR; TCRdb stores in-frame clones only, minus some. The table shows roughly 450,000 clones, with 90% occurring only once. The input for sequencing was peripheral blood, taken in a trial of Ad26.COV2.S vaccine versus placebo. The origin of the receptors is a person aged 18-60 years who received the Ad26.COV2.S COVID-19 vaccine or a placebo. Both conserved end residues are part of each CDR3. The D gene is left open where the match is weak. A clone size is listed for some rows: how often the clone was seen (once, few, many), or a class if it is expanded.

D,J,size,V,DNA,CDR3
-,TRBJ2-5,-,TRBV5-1,TGCGCCAGCACCTTGAGTACGGGAGAGACCCAGTACTTC,CASTLSTGETQYF
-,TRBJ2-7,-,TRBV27,TGTGCCAGCAGTTTATCGTGGACTTCTTACTCCTACGAGCAGTACTTC,CASSLSWTSYSYEQYF
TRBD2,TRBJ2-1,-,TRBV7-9,TGTGCCAGCAGTTGGACTAGCGGGAGGGTACATGAGCAGTTCTTC,CASSWTSGRVHEQFF
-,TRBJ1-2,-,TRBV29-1,TGCAGCGTTGAACAGGGAGGCTACACCTTC,CSVEQGGYTF
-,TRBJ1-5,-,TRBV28,TGTGCCAGCAGCCCCGGTTGGGAGGCGGGCAATCAGCCCCAGCATTTT,CASSPGWEAGNQPQHF
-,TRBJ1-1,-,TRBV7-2,TGTGCCAGCAGACCGACACCTATGAACACTGAAGCTTTCTTT,CASRPTPMNTEAFF
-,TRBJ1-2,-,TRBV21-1,TGTGCCAGCAGCAAATATGCAGGGGGGAGAAACGCTAACTATGGCTACACCTTC,CASSKYAGGRNANYGYTF
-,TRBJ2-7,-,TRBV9,TGTGCCAGCAGCGTCGGGCCCGCGTACGAGCAGTACTTC,CASSVGPAYEQYF
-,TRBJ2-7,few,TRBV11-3,TGTGCCAGCAGCCGTAGAGACTACGAGCAGTACTTC,CASSRRDYEQYF
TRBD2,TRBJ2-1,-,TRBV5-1,TGCGCCAGCAGCTGGGCGGGACTAGCGGTATACAATGAGCAGTTCTTC,CASSWAGLAVYNEQFF
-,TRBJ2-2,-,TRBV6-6,TGTGCCAGCAGACCTGACAGTGTAGCCGGGGAGCTGTTTTTT,CASRPDSVAGELFF
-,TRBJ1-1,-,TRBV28,TGTGCCAGCACGTCCTACTTGAACACTGAAGCTTTCTTT,CASTSYLNTEAFF
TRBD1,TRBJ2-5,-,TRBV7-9,TGTGCCAGCAGCTTAGTCAGGACAGGGCGCCAAGAGACCCAGTACTTC,CASSLVRTGRQETQYF
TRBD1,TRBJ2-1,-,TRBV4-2,TGTGCCAGCAGCATGGGACAGACCGTCAATGAGCAGTTCTTC,CASSMGQTVNEQFF
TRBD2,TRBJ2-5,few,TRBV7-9,TGTGCCAGCAGCACCTCTACTAGCGGCAAAGAGACCCAGTACTTC,CASSTSTSGKETQYF
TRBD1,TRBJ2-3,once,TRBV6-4,TGTGCCAGCAGTGCGTCACAGGGGGCAGATACGCAGTATTTT,CASSASQGADTQYF
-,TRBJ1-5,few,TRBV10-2,TGCGCCAGCAGTGAGGGGGGGAGTCAGCCCCAGCATTTT,CASSEGGSQPQHF
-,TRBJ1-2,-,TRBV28,TGTGCCAGCAGTTCGGTCAGGAACTATGGCTACACCTTC,CASSSVRNYGYTF
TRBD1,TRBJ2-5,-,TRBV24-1,TGTGCCACCAGTGCCGCGACAGGGGACCAAGAGACCCAGTACTTC,CATSAATGDQETQYF
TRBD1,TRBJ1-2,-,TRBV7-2,TGTGCCAGCAGCTTTACAGGGGGCGGAAGCTATGGCTACACCTTC,CASSFTGGGSYGYTF
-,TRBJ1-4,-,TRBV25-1,TGTGCCAGCAGTGTCTCTACAGGGCCGGGTGAAAAACTGTTTTTT,CASSVSTGPGEKLFF
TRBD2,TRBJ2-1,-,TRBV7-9,TGTGCCAGCAGCGGACTAGCGGGAGCGGTAAATGAGCAGTTCTTC,CASSGLAGAVNEQFF
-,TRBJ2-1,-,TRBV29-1,TGCAGCGCCGTACCAGGACTGGAAGGCGGTGAGCAGTTCTTC,CSAVPGLEGGEQFF
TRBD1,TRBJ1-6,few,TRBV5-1,TGCGCCAGCAGCATACGACAGGGTGACTCACCCCTCCACTTT,CASSIRQGDSPLHF
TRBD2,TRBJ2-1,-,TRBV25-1,TGTGCCAGCAGTGAATCCGGACTAGCGCGACCCTACAATGAGCAGTTCTTC,CASSESGLARPYNEQFF
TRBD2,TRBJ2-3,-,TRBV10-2,TGCGCCAGCAGTGAGTCGGGAGCGGGAGGCCCCACAGATACGCAGTATTTT,CASSESGAGGPTDTQYF
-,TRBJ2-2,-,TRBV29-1,TGCAGCGTTGAGAACCGGAGGACCGGGGAGCTGTTTTTT,CSVENRRTGELFF
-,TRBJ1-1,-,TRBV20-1,TGCAGTGCTAGTTATACTGAAGCTTTCTTT,CSASYTEAFF
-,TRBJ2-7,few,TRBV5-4,TGTGCCAGCAGCTTACCTCTCGCCTACGAGCAGTACTTC,CASSLPLAYEQYF
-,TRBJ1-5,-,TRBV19,TGTGCCAGTAGAATGACAGCCAGCAATCAGCCCCAGCATTTT,CASRMTASNQPQHF
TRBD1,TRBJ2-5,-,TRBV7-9,TGTGCCAGCAGCATACAATTAGCAGGGGGCGGAGGAGAGACCCAGTACTTC,CASSIQLAGGGGETQYF
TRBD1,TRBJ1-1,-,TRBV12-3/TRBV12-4,TGTGCCAGCAGTTCAGACAGGGTAAGAGGAGCTTTCTTT,CASSSDRVRGAFF
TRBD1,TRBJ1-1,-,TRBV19,TGTGCCAGTAGTATTAGGGCAGGGGGCGGAACTGAAGCTTTCTTT,CASSIRAGGGTEAFF
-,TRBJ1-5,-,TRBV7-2,TGTGCCAGCAGCTTAGAAGGGATCCTATCAGGGGATCAGCCCCAGCATTTT,CASSLEGILSGDQPQHF
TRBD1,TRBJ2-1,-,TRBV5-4,TGTGCCAGCAGCTTGGGCAGGGGGCAGTACAATGAGCAGTTCTTC,CASSLGRGQYNEQFF
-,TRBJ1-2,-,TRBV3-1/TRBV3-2,TGTGCCAGCAGCCAAGATACCCTTCAATCCACACCGGATGGCTACACCTTC,CASSQDTLQSTPDGYTF
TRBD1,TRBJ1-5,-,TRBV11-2,TGTGCCAGCAGCTTGACACAGGGGGTCCAGCCCCAGCATTTT,CASSLTQGVQPQHF
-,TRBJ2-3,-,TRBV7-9,TGTGCCAGCAGCTTAGATGGGGGGCTGAGGACAGATACGCAGTATTTT,CASSLDGGLRTDTQYF
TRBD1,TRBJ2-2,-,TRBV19,TGTGCCAGTTCCCAGGGGGCCGGGGAGCTGTTTTTT,CASSQGAGELFF
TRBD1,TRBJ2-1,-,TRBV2,TGTGCCAGCAGGCCGGGACAGTATGCGCGTGAGCAGTTCTTC,CASRPGQYAREQFF
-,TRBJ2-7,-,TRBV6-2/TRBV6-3,TGTGCCAGCAGTACTCCCGGGACACATATATACGAGCAGTACTTC,CASSTPGTHIYEQYF
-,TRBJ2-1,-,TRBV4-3,TGCGCCAGCAGCCAAGGGCGGGCGTACTACAATGAGCAGTTCTTC,CASSQGRAYYNEQFF